These T cell receptor beta chains were read from a single sample in a study of tumor-infiltrating lymphocytes in oesophageal squamous cell carcinoma. TCRdb reanalysed the PCR reads using MiXCR and keeps one entry per CDR3 protein. The sample yields 15,000 to 20,000 distinct CDR3 sequences, 40% to 45% seen once. What was sequenced was normal esophageal tissue next to the tumor. The receptors stem from a female donor with esophageal squamous cell carcinoma. CDR3s leave out the opening cysteine and the closing phenylalanine or tryptophan.

TRBV6-2/TRBV6-3	TRBJ1-5	ASSYVGEQPQH
TRBV6-1	TRBJ2-1	ASRPLGGSIYNEQF
TRBV2	-	ASNQGWPYEQY
TRBV7-2	-	ASSFGGSNEQF
TRBV6-6	TRBJ2-6	ASSYSPLAGSGANVLT
TRBV27	TRBJ2-1	ASSTTGRSGDEQF
TRBV24-1	TRBJ2-7	ATSDLGTSGINEQY
TRBV7-3	TRBJ2-2	ASSSQVTGELF
TRBV5-1	-	ASSLATNQETQY
TRBV28	TRBJ1-2	ASRLQQGAGYGYT
TRBV7-3	-	ASSRGGAEYEQY
TRBV6-1	-	ASTNLAGEHEQY